A single sample gave rise to the 12 T cell receptor beta chains below, sequenced in a study of CD8 T cells in ankylosing spondylitis. TCRdb fed the 5' RACE reads into MiXCR, producing one record per CDR3 protein. Altogether more than 95,000 distinct CDR3 sequences are present, roughly 8.3% being singletons, with the ten largest covering 9.9%. The source material was blood, either unsorted or a sorted T cell fraction (not recorded which). The origin of the receptors is a male donor with ankylosing spondylitis or in good health (not recorded which).

At least ten counts were recorded for this clonotype. The chain carries TRBV7-9 and TRBJ2-2, with a tentative D call TRBD2 (6 bases). CDR1 SEHNR and CDR2 FQNEAQ come from the germline V gene (reference sequence). This CDR3 has 15 residues. Trimming removed 1 base from V and 6 bases from J, with 12 bases in between. The CDR3 region has the DNA TGTGCCAGCAGCTTAGGTCTGCGGGGCCCCGGGGAGCTGTTTTTT. Translating it yields CASSLGLRGPGELFF. Combining the CDR3 with reference TRBV7-9 and TRBJ2-2 gives the whole variable domain DTGVSQNPRHKITKRGQNVTFRCDPISEHNRLYWYRQTLGQGPEFLTYFQNEAQLEKSRLLSDRFSAERPKGSFSTLEIQRTEQGDSAMYLCASSLGLRGPGELFFGEGSRLTVL.

This clonotype was seen many times. V gene TRBV12-3 or TRBV12-4 combines with J gene TRBJ1-1, with D hard to call. V gave up 5 bases and J gave up 5 bases, with 12 bases separating them. The CDR3 runs 13 residues. CDR3 amino acids: CASSPPGLTEAFF. CDR3 in DNA: TGTGCCAGCAGTCCCCCCGGACTGACTGAAGCTTTCTTT.

This clonotype was seen many times. The chain joins TRBV10-3 to TRBJ2-1; 9 bases are a match to TRBD2. The V gene's germline CDR1 is ENHRY and CDR2 SYGVKD. The V gene end was trimmed by 2 bases and the J gene end by 5 bases; junction bases not matched to a gene: 13. The CDR3 is 18 amino acids. The CDR3 DNA follows: TGTGCCATCAGTGAGCAGGTTCCCCTAGCGGGAACTGACAATGAGCAGTTCTTC. Amino acid sequence: CAISEQVPLAGTDNEQFF.

This clonotype was found many times. This sequence joins TRBV5-6 and TRBJ2-7; D gene uncertain. The CDR3 has 14 residues. CDR1 is SGHDT and CDR2 is YYEEEE in the germline V gene. The V end was cut by 1 base, the J end by 1 base, with 9 bases between. The DNA of the CDR3 is TGTGCCAGCAGCTTGTCCCCCTCTTCCTACGAGCAGTACTTC. As protein: CASSLSPSSYEQYF.

This clonotype came up many times. The rearrangement joins TRBV25-1 to TRBJ2-3; 9 nucleotides align to TRBD1. In germline, CDR1 is MGHDK, CDR2 SYGVNS. Losses at the gene ends were 4 bases for V and 1 base for J; bases not matched to a gene: 6. The CDR3 totals 16 residues. For the CDR3, the DNA is TGTGCCAGCAGTGCCCGGACAGGGGCGGGCACAGATACGCAGTATTTT. Its translation: CASSARTGAGTDTQYF.

This clonotype was found many times. The gene calls are TRBV11-2 and TRBJ2-1; 14 bases align to TRBD2. Germline V gene data show CDR1 as SGHAT and CDR2 as FQNNGV. J was trimmed by 2 bases and V by 5 bases; bases with no gene match: 5. This CDR3 region has 17 residues. The CDR3 DNA reads as TGTGCCAGCAGCCCAGGACTAGCGGGAGGCCCCTACAATGAGCAGTTCTTC. It yields the protein CASSPGLAGGPYNEQFF.

Many counts were recorded for this clonotype. The chain carries TRBV7-2 and TRBJ2-6; D remains ambiguous. Germline values: CDR1 SGHTA, CDR2 FQGNSA. CDR3 length equals 14 residues. V was trimmed by 5 bases and J by 0 bases, leaving 5 bases between them. Here the CDR3 DNA reads TGTGCCAGCAGCGTGACCTCTGGGGCCAACGTCCTGACTTTC. Its translation is CASSVTSGANVLTF.

This clonotype was counted many times. CDR3 nucleotides: TGTGCCAGCAGCCAGGGACGGATCTCCTACGAGCAGTACTTC. Translating it yields CASSQGRISYEQYF. The chain carries TRBV7-2 and TRBJ2-7; D assignment may be TRBD1 or TRBD2 (5 bases each). Trimming removed 5 bases from V and 0 bases from J, with 11 bases in between. CDR3 length: 14 amino acids. Germline V gives CDR1 SGHTA, CDR2 FQGNSA.

Ten or more counts support this clonotype. The chain joins TRBV29-1 to TRBJ2-1; D uncertain. CDR3 length: 11 residues. Germline-derived CDR1 and CDR2 are SQVTM and ANQGSEA. The V end was cut by 5 bases, the J end by 4 bases, with 6 bases between. The CDR3 region is CSVRNYNEQFF. CDR3 coding DNA: TGCAGCGTTCGGAATTACAATGAGCAGTTCTTC.

This clonotype was counted at least ten times. This chain links TRBV4-2 with TRBJ2-7; 9 nucleotides agree with TRBD2. Germline V gene lookup returns CDR1 LGHNA and CDR2 YNFKEQ. The CDR3 runs to 14 residues. Germline trimming cut 2 bases from V and 5 bases from J; bases unmatched to any gene: 4. The CDR3 DNA reads TGTGCCAGCAGCCAAAACCAGCGGGAGGACGAGCAGTACTTC. Translated, it gives CASSQNQREDEQYF.

Turning to this clonotype: This may be a read error: a much more frequent sequence differs by one nucleotide. This chain links TRBV4-1 with TRBJ2-7; 9 bases match TRBD1. The CDR3 runs 14 residues. The V gene end was trimmed by 1 base and the J gene end by 3 bases; junction bases not matched to a gene: 1. Per the germline V gene, CDR1 is MGHRA and CDR2 is YSYEKL. CDR3: CASSQAGQGYEQYF. CDR3 in DNA: TGCGCCAGCAGCCAAGCGGGACAGGGCTACGAGCAGTACTTC.

The table lists this clonotype with many counts. This chain uses TRBV29-1 with TRBJ2-3, with 9 bases aligning to TRBD2. The CDR3 runs to 15 residues. V lost 4 bases, J lost 2 bases, and 7 bases stayed unmatched. Germline CDR1 is SQVTM and CDR2 is ANQGSEA. The CDR3 here is CSVVLAGAATDTQYF. The CDR3 coding sequence is TGCAGCGTTGTGTTAGCGGGAGCAGCCACAGATACGCAGTATTTT.